This is a list of T cell receptor beta chains from one sample in a study of blood T cell repertoires in COVID-19. The table came from immunoSEQ multiplex PCR; TCRdb's copy has only in-frame clones and leaves some out. The data show over 100,000 clones, over 70% seen once. Sample: peripheral blood. These receptors all stem from a woman aged 45-65 years with acute or convalescent COVID-19. Each CDR3 is given with its conserved first and last residue. The D gene is left open where the match is weak.

TRBJ2-4 . TRBV21-1 CASSTRAGTKNF TGTGCCAGCAGCACCCGAGCCGGGACTAAAAACTTC
TRBJ1-1 . TRBV4-1 CASSHTIRGSEAFF TGCGCCAGCAGCCATACCATAAGGGGGAGTGAAGCTTTCTTT
TRBJ2-2 . TRBV6-4 CASSLEESTGELFF TGTGCCAGCAGTCTCGAGGAGAGCACCGGGGAGCTGTTTTTT
TRBJ2-7 . TRBV19 CASSMEPDSRPQYEQYF TGTGCCAGTAGTATGGAACCGGACAGTCGGCCTCAGTACGAGCAGTACTTC
TRBJ2-3 TRBD2 TRBV4-2 CASSPGLAGGGTDTQYF TGTGCCAGCAGCCCCGGACTAGCGGGGGGCGGCACAGATACGCAGTATTTT
TRBJ1-1 . TRBV19 CASSVWEGQGEAFF TGTGCCAGTAGTGTCTGGGAGGGCCAGGGTGAAGCTTTCTTT
TRBJ2-5 TRBD1 TRBV28 CASSYRGETQYF TGTGCCAGCAGTTACAGGGGCGAGACCCAGTACTTC
TRBJ2-1 TRBD2 TRBV6-5 CASRVASGGDNEQFF TGTGCCAGCAGGGTGGCTAGCGGGGGGGACAATGAGCAGTTCTTC
TRBJ1-4 TRBD1 TRBV5-1 CASSSGQGDEKLFF TGCGCCAGCAGCTCTGGACAGGGCGATGAAAAACTGTTTTTT
TRBJ2-5 . TRBV19 CASSTPNRASKETQYF TGTGCCAGTAGTACCCCCAACAGGGCCAGTAAGGAGACCCAGTACTTC
TRBJ1-2 TRBD1 TRBV6-5 CASMFPLGQNYGYTF TGTGCCAGCATGTTCCCACTGGGACAGAACTATGGCTACACCTTC
TRBJ1-2 . TRBV7-9 CASSLDSLYGYTF TGTGCCAGCAGCTTGGACAGTTTGTATGGCTACACCTTC
TRBJ1-2 TRBD1 TRBV19 CASSSGGGITDPYGYTF TGTGCCAGTAGTAGTGGAGGGGGCATCACAGATCCCTATGGCTACACCTTC